The T cell receptor (beta chain) under discussion was sequenced for a study of T-cell memory formation after mild COVID-19. TCRdb fed the 5' RACE reads into MiXCR, producing one record per CDR3 protein. This sample has hundreds of thousands of distinct CDR3 sequences, with around 25% found just once. The TCR originated in an adult woman who had mild COVID-19 (a few samples of this study predate the infection). Cell type and time point are not known. The sample taken for sequencing was PBMCs or a T cell subset sorted from them (not recorded which).

This CDR3 reads CASSSGQIYTGELFF. The DNA of the CDR3 is TGTGCCAGCAGCTCCGGACAGATATACACCGGGGAGCTGTTTTTT. This sequence joins TRBV7-3 and TRBJ2-2; D might be TRBD1 (6 bases). Germline values: CDR1 SGHTA, CDR2 FQGTGA. This CDR3 spans 15 amino acids. The ends were cut back, 4 bases at V and 3 bases at J, with 12 bases in the middle. Supplemented by reference TRBV7-3 and TRBJ2-2, the full variable domain reads GAGVSQTPSNKVTEKGKYVELRCDPISGHTALYWYRQSLGQGPEFLIYFQGTGAADDSGLPNDRFFAVRPEGSVSTLKIQRTERGDSAVYLCASSSGQIYTGELFFGEGSRLTVL.